This T cell receptor beta chain derives from a study of blood T cells in healthy people across ages. Per sample, a minimum of 7 million PBMCs were isolated. This clonotype appeared a few times. PCR was performed a second time for 7 to 11 cycles using a sample-barcoded 5' primer and a J-beta primer mix. Each cDNA was tagged by a template-switch adaptor containing 12 random nucleotides. TCRdb called the 5' RACE reads again in MiXCR, with one record for every CDR3 protein. The sample consists of hundreds of thousands of distinct CDR3 sequences, over 20% of them appearing once. The CDR3 runs 17 residues. The V and J ends lost 5 bases and 0 bases respectively, with 19 bases between them. Germline V CDR1 and CDR2: DFQATT, SNEGSKA (reference sequence).

The chain carries TRBV20-1 and TRBJ1-4; D may be TRBD1 (6 bases). The source of this sequence is a man aged 65-85 years in good health. Sample: blood. The CDR3 is CSAPQMGALATNEKLFF. Written as DNA, the CDR3 is TGCAGTGCTCCTCAAATGGGGGCCCTTGCAACTAATGAAAAACTGTTTTTT.